The clone carrying this T cell receptor beta chain was counted once. The data were obtained in a study of CD8 T cells in Susac syndrome. Across the study: The sequenced Susac syndrome patients comprised 5 or 6 with active disease and eight in remission.

Trimming took off 3 bases at V and 10 bases at J, with 13 bases between the two ends. Germline assignment: CDR1 GTSNPN and CDR2 SVGIG (reference sequence). CDR3 length: 12 residues. Random hexamers were used to reverse transcribe about 0.5 to 1 ug of RNA. Amplification of TCR beta CDR3 was carried out by immunoSEQ multiplex PCR, which covered 54 Vbeta and 13 Jbeta segments. TCRdb re-called the immunoSEQ multiplex PCR reads through MiXCR, storing one row per CDR3 protein. The sample includes around 130,000 distinct CDR3 sequences, over 95% seen only once; the top ten take roughly 0.13%. Sequencing targeted TCR beta in T cells from blood (CD8+ and CD4+). Negative isolation yielded the CD8+ and CD4+ T cells, while FACS enriched the TEMRA cells.

The chain has TRBV30 and TRBJ2-1; tentative D call: TRBD1 (5 bases). The source material was CD4+ T cells from PBMCs. The receptor comes from a human donor with Susac syndrome. DNA for the CDR3: TGTGCCTGGAGGGGCAGGGCGTTGGAGCAGTTCTTC. It encodes CAWRGRALEQFF.